A selection of T cell receptor beta chains follows, all from one sample in a study of molecular identifiers for immune sequencing clone quantification. TCRdb fed the PCR reads into MiXCR, producing one record per CDR3 protein. The table shows about 640,000 distinct CDR3 sequences, with roughly 21% occurring only once. Sequenced: naive CD8+ T cells from blood, with Jurkat cell RNA spiked in. These receptors all come from a human donor in good health. Some libraries in this study had Jurkat cell RNA spiked in. CDR3s include the opening cysteine and the closing phenylalanine or tryptophan. D genes are given only for firm matches. Where a row states a size, it is once, few, many or the class of an expanded clone; other rows omit it.

DNA: TGCAGTGCTCGGGCGCGGCGGGGTTACAATGAGCAGTTCTTC; CDR3: CSARARRGYNEQFF; J: TRBJ2-1; size: few; D: -; V: TRBV20-1
DNA: TGCAGTGTCCTCTTCCCCTACAATGAGCAGTTCTTC; CDR3: CSVLFPYNEQFF; J: TRBJ2-1; size: few; D: -; V: TRBV20-1
DNA: TGTGCCAGCAGCTTAGCCTTGGCATCCAATCAGCCCCAGCATTTT; CDR3: CASSLALASNQPQHF; J: TRBJ1-5; size: many; D: -; V: TRBV7-2
DNA: TGCAGTGCCGTGCAAGTGGGCGAGCAGTACTTC; CDR3: CSAVQVGEQYF; J: TRBJ2-7; size: few; D: -; V: TRBV20-1
DNA: TGTGCCAGCACCAGAACAGGGGAAAGCAATCAGCCCCAGCATTTT; CDR3: CASTRTGESNQPQHF; J: TRBJ1-5; size: -; D: TRBD1; V: TRBV28
DNA: TGCAGTGCTAGAGATCTTAGGGAGGGAAACAATCAGCCCCAGCATTTT; CDR3: CSARDLREGNNQPQHF; J: TRBJ1-5; size: -; D: -; V: TRBV20-1
DNA: TGTGCCAGCAGTTTAAGTACTAGGGCAGGGTATGACGGCTACACCTTC; CDR3: CASSLSTRAGYDGYTF; J: TRBJ1-2; size: few; D: -; V: TRBV27
DNA: TGTGCCGGCAGCTTAGTCGGTCCTAATTCACCCCTCCACTTT; CDR3: CAGSLVGPNSPLHF; J: TRBJ1-6; size: -; D: -; V: TRBV11-2
DNA: TGTGCCACCAGTGACGGATACTCTGGAAACACCATATATTTT; CDR3: CATSDGYSGNTIYF; J: TRBJ1-3; size: -; D: -; V: TRBV24-1
DNA: TGTGCCAGCAGCTCCCGGGACAGGGAGGACAATCAGCCCCAGCATTTT; CDR3: CASSSRDREDNQPQHF; J: TRBJ1-5; size: many; D: TRBD1; V: TRBV5-4
DNA: TGTGCCAGCAGCTTCGGACAGGGGGCTAATGAGCAGTTCTTC; CDR3: CASSFGQGANEQFF; J: TRBJ2-1; size: many; D: TRBD1; V: TRBV7-3
DNA: TGTGCCAGCAGCTTTGGAGGGCAGTACTTC; CDR3: CASSFGGQYF; J: TRBJ2-7; size: -; D: -; V: TRBV11-2
DNA: TGTGCCAGCAGCCAAGAGGAAGGGGGATCCTCCTACGAGCAGTACTTC; CDR3: CASSQEEGGSSYEQYF; J: TRBJ2-7; size: -; D: -; V: TRBV4-2
DNA: TGCGCCAGCAGCCAAGATCGGCCAGGGGGCAGCTATGGCTACACCTTC; CDR3: CASSQDRPGGSYGYTF; J: TRBJ1-2; size: few; D: TRBD1; V: TRBV4-3
DNA: TGTGCCAGCAGTTTAGGGGCTACGCCGGGGGATACGCAGTATTTT; CDR3: CASSLGATPGDTQYF; J: TRBJ2-3; size: many; D: -; V: TRBV12-3/TRBV12-4
DNA: TGTGCCAGCAGTTTAGTTCCTCCGGATACGCAGTATTTT; CDR3: CASSLVPPDTQYF; J: TRBJ2-3; size: many; D: -; V: TRBV27
DNA: TGTGCCAGCAGCCAAGATCCGACTAGCGGGCAGGGAACACAAGAGACCCAGTACTTC; CDR3: CASSQDPTSGQGTQETQYF; J: TRBJ2-5; size: few; D: TRBD2; V: TRBV14
DNA: TGTGCCAGCAGTTTAGCCGCCGTTGGCGGGGGCACAGATACGCAGTATTTT; CDR3: CASSLAAVGGGTDTQYF; J: TRBJ2-3; size: many; D: -; V: TRBV12-3/TRBV12-4
DNA: TGCGCCAGCAGCCAAGATGAGAGGGGTAGCACAGATACGCAGTATTTT; CDR3: CASSQDERGSTDTQYF; J: TRBJ2-3; size: many; D: -; V: TRBV4-3
DNA: TGTGCCAGCAGTAAACGGGACAGAGTAAATCAGCCCCAGCATTTT; CDR3: CASSKRDRVNQPQHF; J: TRBJ1-5; size: many; D: TRBD1; V: TRBV6-1
DNA: TGCAGTGCTCCGACTAAGGCTAGAGGAGAGCAGTACTTC; CDR3: CSAPTKARGEQYF; J: TRBJ2-7; size: many; D: -; V: TRBV20-1
DNA: TGTGCCAGCAGTGCCACCACATGGGACAATCAGCCCCAGCATTTT; CDR3: CASSATTWDNQPQHF; J: TRBJ1-5; size: few; D: -; V: TRBV6-2/TRBV6-3
DNA: TGTGCCAGCAGCTTAGTAGGGTCGGCCTATGGCTACACCTTC; CDR3: CASSLVGSAYGYTF; J: TRBJ1-2; size: many; D: -; V: TRBV7-9
DNA: TGTGCCAGCAGCCAAGTTGTCACGGGAGGGCCGGGTGAGCAGTTCTTC; CDR3: CASSQVVTGGPGEQFF; J: TRBJ2-1; size: many; D: TRBD2; V: TRBV14
DNA: TGTGCCAGCAGTAGTCAGGGGACTCAGCCCCAGCATTTT; CDR3: CASSSQGTQPQHF; J: TRBJ1-5; size: -; D: -; V: TRBV27
DNA: TGTGCCAGCAGGGAGGTGGGGGAACCCGGCTCCTACGAGCAGTACTTC; CDR3: CASREVGEPGSYEQYF; J: TRBJ2-7; size: many; D: -; V: TRBV28
DNA: TGTGCCAGCAGCCCGACGTCTCCATTAGGATGGCAGTACTTC; CDR3: CASSPTSPLGWQYF; J: TRBJ2-7; size: many; D: -; V: TRBV7-2
DNA: TGTGCCACCAGTGTCGGTAGCGGGAGGGGCACAGATACGCAGTATTTT; CDR3: CATSVGSGRGTDTQYF; J: TRBJ2-3; size: -; D: TRBD2; V: TRBV24-1
DNA: TGTGCCACTACCACAGGGATGTTCAACACCGGGGAGCTGTTTTTT; CDR3: CATTTGMFNTGELFF; J: TRBJ2-2; size: many; D: -; V: TRBV7-7
DNA: TGTGCCAGCAGTGACTCACGGGACCGACAGGGCGAGCAGTACTTC; CDR3: CASSDSRDRQGEQYF; J: TRBJ2-7; size: -; D: TRBD1; V: TRBV6-4
DNA: TGCGCCACCACCGGGGCTCTCACAGATACGCAGTATTTT; CDR3: CATTGALTDTQYF; J: TRBJ2-3; size: many; D: -; V: TRBV5-1
DNA: TGTGCCAGTGCCCTAGTAGGGTACGAGCAGTACTTC; CDR3: CASALVGYEQYF; J: TRBJ2-7; size: many; D: -; V: TRBV2
DNA: TGTGCCAGCAGCTCCGTAAAGGGTGGCTCCGAAAACACCGGGGAGCTGTTTTTT; CDR3: CASSSVKGGSENTGELFF; J: TRBJ2-2; size: few; D: -; V: TRBV11-2
DNA: TGTGCCAGCAGCCAAGATTTAAGACTAGCGGGAACATACGAGCAGTACTTC; CDR3: CASSQDLRLAGTYEQYF; J: TRBJ2-7; size: many; D: TRBD2; V: TRBV4-2
DNA: TGCAGTGCTAGAGAAAGGAGGCTTGACAGCTACTATGGCTACACCTTC; CDR3: CSARERRLDSYYGYTF; J: TRBJ1-2; size: many; D: -; V: TRBV20-1
DNA: TGTGCTAGTGGTTACGCGAACACTGAAGCTTTCTTT; CDR3: CASGYANTEAFF; J: TRBJ1-1; size: many; D: -; V: TRBV12-5
DNA: TGTGCCAGCAGCCAGCGCGATGAGACCCAGTACTTC; CDR3: CASSQRDETQYF; J: TRBJ2-5; size: many; D: -; V: TRBV5-6